This T cell receptor (beta chain) was identified during a study of OX40 agonist ivuxolimab in advanced cancers. Study-level information: Ivuxolimab, an antibody that agonizes OX40 (CD134), was administered to the patients. Mean age approximately 59 years, range about 20 to 85; nearly 85% male. Three patients, one with hepatocellular carcinoma and two with cutaneous melanoma, responded partially. Study findings and constraints: Partial responders at 0.1-3.0 mg/kg showed near-lowest clonal expansion.

With 4 bases removed from V and 4 bases from J, the gap between germline ends came to 14 bases. This CDR3 region has 14 residues. CDR1 and CDR2 (germline): SGHDT, YYEEEE. Comment on this clone: Its matching antigen is unknown.

Repertoires were generated with immunoSEQ multiplex PCR, while TCRdb's copy carries only in-frame clones and drops some. This table has tens of thousands of clones, 85% to 95% appearing once. This TCR was sampled from an adult with an advanced solid tumor such as melanoma, head and neck, liver or kidney cancer. The rearrangement joins TRBV5-6 to TRBJ1-2; possible D gene TRBD1, 6 bases. Specimen: CD4+ or CD8+ T cells sorted from blood, collected in a trial of the OX40 agonist ivuxolimab. DNA of the CDR3: TGTGCCAGCAGCCCGGGGCAGGGGATCTATGGCTACACCTTC. Its translation is CASSPGQGIYGYTF.